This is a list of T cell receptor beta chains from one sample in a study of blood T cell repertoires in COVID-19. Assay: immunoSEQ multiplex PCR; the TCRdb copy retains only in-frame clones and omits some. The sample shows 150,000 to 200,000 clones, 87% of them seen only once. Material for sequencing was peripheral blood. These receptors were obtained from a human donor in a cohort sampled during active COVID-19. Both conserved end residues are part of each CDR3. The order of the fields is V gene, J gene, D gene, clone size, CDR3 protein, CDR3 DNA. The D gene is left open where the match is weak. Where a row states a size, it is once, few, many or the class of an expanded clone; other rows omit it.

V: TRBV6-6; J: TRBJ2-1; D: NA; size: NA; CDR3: CASSYGRHEQFF; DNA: TGTGCCAGCAGTTACGGGAGGCACGAGCAGTTCTTC
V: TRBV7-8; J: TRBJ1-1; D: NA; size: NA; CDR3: CASSLGALPSKAFF; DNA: TGTGCCAGCAGCTTAGGGGCCCTGCCCTCTAAAGCTTTCTTT
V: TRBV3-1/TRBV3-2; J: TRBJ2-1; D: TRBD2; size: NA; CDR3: CASSQDGGAYNEQFF; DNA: TGTGCCAGCAGCCAAGACGGGGGGGCTTACAATGAGCAGTTCTTC
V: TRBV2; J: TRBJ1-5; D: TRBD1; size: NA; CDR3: CASSDSGGGYQPQHF; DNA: TGTGCCAGCAGTGATTCAGGGGGCGGGTATCAGCCCCAGCATTTT
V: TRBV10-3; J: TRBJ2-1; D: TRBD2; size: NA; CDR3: CAISDAGLAGGYNEQFF; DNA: TGTGCCATCAGTGACGCGGGACTAGCGGGAGGTTATAATGAGCAGTTCTTC
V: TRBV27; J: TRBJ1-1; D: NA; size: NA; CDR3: CASSSRSITEAFF; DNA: TGTGCCAGCAGTAGTAGGAGCATCACTGAAGCTTTCTTT
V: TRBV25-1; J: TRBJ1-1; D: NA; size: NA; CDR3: CVSAQGTEAFF; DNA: TGTGTTTCGGCTCAGGGAACTGAAGCTTTCTTT
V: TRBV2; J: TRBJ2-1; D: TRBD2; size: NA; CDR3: CASTVAGEFF; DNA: TGTGCCAGCACGGTGGCGGGAGAGTTCTTC
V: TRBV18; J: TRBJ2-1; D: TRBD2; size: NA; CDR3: CASAMTGTSGNNEQFF; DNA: TGTGCCAGCGCTATGACCGGGACTAGCGGGAACAATGAGCAGTTCTTC
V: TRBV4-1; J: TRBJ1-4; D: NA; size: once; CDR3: CASSQDPWRAKEKLFF; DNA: TGCGCCAGCAGCCAAGATCCATGGAGGGCAAAGGAAAAACTGTTTTTT
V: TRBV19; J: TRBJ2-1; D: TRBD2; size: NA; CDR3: CASWSSGEQFF; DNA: TGTGCCTCGTGGAGTAGCGGGGAGCAGTTCTTC
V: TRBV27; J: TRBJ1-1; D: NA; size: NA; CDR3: CASGRGAGNTEAFF; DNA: TGTGCCAGCGGTCGGGGGGCTGGGAACACTGAAGCTTTCTTT
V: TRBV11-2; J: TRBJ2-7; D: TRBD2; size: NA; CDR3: CASSELAGGRYEQYF; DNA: TGTGCCAGCAGCGAACTAGCGGGAGGGCGGTACGAGCAGTACTTC
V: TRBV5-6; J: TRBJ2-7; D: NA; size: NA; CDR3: CASSITRVEQYF; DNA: TGTGCCAGCAGCATCACGCGCGTCGAGCAGTACTTC
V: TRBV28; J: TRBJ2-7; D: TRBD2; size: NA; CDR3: CASSLGFWTSGAYEQYF; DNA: TGTGCCAGCAGTTTGGGGTTTTGGACTAGTGGGGCCTACGAGCAGTACTTC
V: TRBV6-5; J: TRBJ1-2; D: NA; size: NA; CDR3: CASRRGEAYGYTF; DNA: TGTGCCAGCAGACGGGGGGAGGCCTATGGCTACACCTTC
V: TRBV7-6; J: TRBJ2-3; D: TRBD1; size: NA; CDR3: CASSLGGQSSTDTQYF; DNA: TGTGCCAGCAGCTTAGGGGGACAGTCTAGCACAGATACGCAGTATTTT
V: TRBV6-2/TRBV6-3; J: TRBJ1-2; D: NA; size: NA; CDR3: CASSTPWGLNYGYTF; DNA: TGTGCCAGCAGTACGCCCTGGGGCCTTAACTATGGCTACACCTTC
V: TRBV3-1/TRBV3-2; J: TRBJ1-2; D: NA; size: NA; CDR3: CASSQDQAGWSGYGYTF; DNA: TGTGCCAGCAGCCAAGATCAGGCAGGGTGGAGTGGCTATGGCTACACCTTC
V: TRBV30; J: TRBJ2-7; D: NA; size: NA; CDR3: CAWSVPGGSGYF; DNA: TGTGCCTGGAGTGTACCGGGGGGCAGCGGGTACTTC
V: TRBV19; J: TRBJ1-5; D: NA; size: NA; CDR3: CASSIATGTLFRPQHF; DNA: TGTGCCAGTAGTATCGCGACAGGAACTCTTTTTAGGCCCCAGCATTTT
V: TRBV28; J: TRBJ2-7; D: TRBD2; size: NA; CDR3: CASSLGLAGSYEQYF; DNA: TGTGCCAGCAGCCTGGGGCTAGCGGGGTCCTACGAGCAGTACTTC
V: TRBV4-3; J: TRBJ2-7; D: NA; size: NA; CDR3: CASSQDLLRGGVDEQYF; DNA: TGCGCCAGCAGCCAAGATCTTCTTAGGGGGGGGGTCGACGAGCAGTACTTC
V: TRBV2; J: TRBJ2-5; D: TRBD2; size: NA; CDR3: CASSEGGAGGIQETQYF; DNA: TGTGCCAGCAGTGAGGGCGGGGCGGGAGGCATCCAAGAGACCCAGTACTTC
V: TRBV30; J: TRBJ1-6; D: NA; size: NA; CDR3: CAWSVRRAAHSDNSPLHF; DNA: TGTGCCTGGAGTGTAAGGAGAGCAGCCCATAGCGATAATTCACCCCTCCACTTT
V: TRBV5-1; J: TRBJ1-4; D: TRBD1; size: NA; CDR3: CASSYQGARNEKLFF; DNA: TGCGCCAGCAGCTATCAGGGGGCGAGGAATGAAAAACTGTTTTTT
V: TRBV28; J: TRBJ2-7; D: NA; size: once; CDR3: CASSLSQVTYEQYF; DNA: TGTGCCAGCAGTTTATCGCAGGTTACCTACGAGCAGTACTTC
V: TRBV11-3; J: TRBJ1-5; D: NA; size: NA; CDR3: CASSLGSGCNQPQHF; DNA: TGTGCCAGCAGCTTAGGTTCCGGGTGCAATCAGCCCCAGCATTTT